Below, 30 T cell receptor beta chains from the same sample are listed, as sequenced in a study of memory CD4+ T cells and cytomegalovirus serostatus (dated by TCRdb to between 2018 and 2021). A FACSAria II was used to sort memory CD4+ T cells, defined as single viable CD3+CD4+CD8-CD45RO+ cells. The library was obtained by the immunoSEQ multiplex PCR assay. TCRdb obtained this table from immuneACCESS and retained in-frame rearrangements with V and J assigned. These tables miss some clones; where compared with another copy, unresolved V genes account for less than half of the shortfall, and the remainder is unexplained. This sample is represented by 41,000 or so clones; more than 75% of them were singletons. 0.79% of the sample goes to the ten largest clones. Sequencing was carried out using memory CD4+ T cells from blood. These receptors all stem from an adult in good health and CMV-seronegative.

This clone qualifies as medium-sized. The V call is TRBV11-2, the J call TRBJ2-1; 9 bases agree with TRBD2. V was pared by 1 base and J by 1 base, with 5 bases of the junction left unmatched. Germline CDR1 reads SGHAT; CDR2 reads FQNNGV. This CDR3 is 17 amino acids long. CDR3 coding DNA: TGTGCCAGCAGCTTAGGGGTTCTAGCGGGGTCCTACAATGAGCAGTTCTTC. Translation gives CASSLGVLAGSYNEQFF. The variable domain in full, with the rest retrieved from reference TRBV11-2 and TRBJ2-1, is EAGVAQSPRYKIIEKRQSVAFWCNPISGHATLYWYQQILGQGPKLLIQFQNNGVVDDSQLPKDRFSAERLKGVDSTLKIQPAKLEDSAVYLCASSLGVLAGSYNEQFFGPGTRLTVL.

This chain uses TRBV30 with TRBJ1-5; D is perhaps TRBD1 (5 bases). Trimming shortened V by 0 bases and J by 4 bases, and 10 bases separated the two germline ends. Germline CDR1 and CDR2: GTSNPN and SVGIG (reference sequence). The length of the CDR3 is 14 residues. CDR3 sequence reads: CAWSVGQPNQPQHF. The CDR3 DNA reads TGTGCCTGGAGTGTGGGGCAACCTAATCAGCCCCAGCATTTT.

The chain combines TRBV19 with TRBJ2-3; the D gene is possibly TRBD2 (5 bases). Trimming removed 6 bases from V and 2 bases from J, with 9 bases in between. Germline assignment: CDR1 LNHDA and CDR2 SQIVND (reference sequence). The CDR3 sequence is 13 residues long. CDR3 sequence: CASRWESTDTQYF. In nucleotides, the CDR3 is TGTGCCAGTAGATGGGAGTCCACAGATACGCAGTATTTT.

CDR3: CSASGGTQDEKLFF. The DNA for the CDR3 is TGCAGCGCCTCTGGAGGGACACAGGATGAAAAACTGTTTTTT. This chain uses TRBV29-1 with TRBJ1-4, with D maybe TRBD1 (6 bases). The germline V and J ends were trimmed by 7 bases and 6 bases, with 18 bases remaining between them. The germline CDR1 and CDR2 sequences are SQVTM and ANQGSEA. The CDR3 consists of 14 residues.

The gene calls are TRBV7-2 and TRBJ1-6; the D gene is possibly TRBD1 (5 bases). CDR1 is SGHTA, CDR2 FQGNSA, per germline. The V and J ends lost 3 bases and 4 bases respectively, with 10 bases between them. The CDR3 is 15 residues long. The CDR3 sequence: CASSFSGRYNSPLHF. The CDR3, as DNA: TGTGCCAGCAGCTTTTCAGGGCGGTATAATTCACCCCTCCACTTT. The complete variable domain, with remaining parts taken from reference TRBV7-2 and TRBJ1-6, reads GAGVSQSPSNKVTEKGKDVELRCDPISGHTALYWYRQSLGQGLEFLIYFQGNSAPDKSGLPSDRFSAERTGGSVSTLTIQRTQQEDSAVYLCASSFSGRYNSPLHFGNGTRLTVT.

Here the CDR3 reads CASSPLSPPVGQGKETQYF. The CDR3 DNA sequence: TGTGCCAGCTCACCACTATCTCCCCCCGTGGGACAGGGGAAAGAGACCCAGTACTTC. The chain combines TRBV18 with TRBJ2-5; 10 bases fit TRBD1. Looked up from germline, CDR1 is KGHSH and CDR2 is LQKENI. The length of the CDR3 is 19 residues. The ends lost 1 base at V and 3 bases at J; junction bases unmatched: 14.

The chain is built from TRBV6-6 and TRBJ1-5, with 9 positions matching TRBD1. The CDR3 extends over 14 amino acids. The V gene's germline CDR1 is MNHNY and CDR2 SVGAGI (reference sequence). With 5 bases clipped from V and 4 bases from J, the junction kept 3 bases outside the gene matches. The CDR3, as DNA: TGTGCCAGCAGTCAAGGACAGGGGAATCAGCCCCAGCATTTT. Encoded protein: CASSQGQGNQPQHF.

V is TRBV9 and J is TRBJ1-2, with D perhaps matching TRBD1 (6 bases). This CDR3 has 15 residues. V lost 2 bases to trimming and J lost 4 bases, with 15 bases between them. CDR1 and CDR2 from the germline V gene are SGDLS and YYNGEE. The CDR3 reads CASSVATGPRYGYTF. The CDR3 DNA sequence: TGTGCCAGCAGCGTCGCGACAGGCCCCCGCTATGGCTACACCTTC.

This clone was picked up one time. The V gene is TRBV4-1, the J gene TRBJ1-1; D not certain. CDR1 is MGHRA, CDR2 YSYEKL, per germline. V lost 1 base and J 2 bases, leaving 8 bases between the germline ends. The CDR3 contains 14 residues. The CDR3 loop reads CASSQGRENTEAFF. The CDR3 nucleotides are TGCGCCAGCAGCCAAGGTAGGGAAAACACTGAAGCTTTCTTT.

The V call is TRBV6-1, the J call TRBJ1-6; D gene ambiguous. V was shortened by 0 bases and J by 7 bases, with 4 bases between the two germline ends. The germline gives CDR1 MNHNS, CDR2 SASEGT. The CDR3 contains 13 residues. The chain's CDR3 is CASSEARNSPLHF. DNA for the CDR3: TGTGCCAGCAGTGAAGCGAGGAATTCACCCCTCCACTTT.

V gene TRBV6-1 combines with J gene TRBJ2-5; a weak D match, TRBD1 (5 bases). The CDR3 length is 13 residues. Germline V gives CDR1 MNHNS, CDR2 SASEGT. With 4 bases removed from V and 4 bases from J, the gap between germline ends came to 10 bases. This CDR3 reads CASSGTFRETQYF. In nucleotides, the CDR3 is TGTGCCAGCAGTGGGACATTTAGAGAGACCCAGTACTTC.

The rearrangement links TRBV4-1 to TRBJ2-7; weak D call: TRBD1 (6 bases). V lost 4 bases, J lost 4 bases, and 17 bases lay in between. The CDR3 is made up of 15 amino acids. CDR1 and CDR2 (germline): MGHRA, YSYEKL. The CDR3 reads CASSRGTQLPYEQYF. The CDR3 DNA follows: TGCGCCAGCAGCCGAGGGACACAGCTACCTTACGAGCAGTACTTC.

The gene calls are TRBV6-1 and TRBJ1-2, with D unclear. CDR3 length equals 14 residues. Germline CDR1 is MNHNS and CDR2 is SASEGT. The V end lost 8 bases, the J end lost 4 bases, and 17 bases lay between the germline ends. The DNA for the CDR3 is TGTGCCAGCTTCCCTCCCTCCGACGGCTATGGCTACACCTTC. Translation gives CASFPPSDGYGYTF.

The rearrangement links TRBV12-5 to TRBJ2-5; the D gene could be TRBD1 or TRBD2 (5 bases each). The germline V and J ends were trimmed by 5 bases and 5 bases, with 9 bases remaining between them. Per the germline V gene, CDR1 is LGHNT and CDR2 is FRNRAP. This CDR3 contains 12 residues. CDR3 nucleotide sequence: TGTGCTAGTGGTGAGGGGTACGAGACCCAGTACTTC. Its translation: CASGEGYETQYF.

This clone has just a few counts. The chain carries TRBV29-1 and TRBJ2-7; 9 bases map to TRBD1. The V gene's germline CDR1 is SQVTM and CDR2 ANQGSEA. The CDR3 is made up of 13 amino acids. V was clipped by 6 bases and J by 4 bases; unmatched bases: 7. The CDR3, as DNA: TGCAGCGTACAGGGGGCGCTTCTGTACGAGCAGTACTTC. It is translated as CSVQGALLYEQYF.

The chain combines TRBV6-4 with TRBJ2-1; 7 bases match TRBD2. The length of the CDR3 is 14 residues. J lost 2 bases, V lost 11 bases, and 9 bases had no gene match. Germline V gene sequence: CDR1 MRHNA, CDR2 SNTAGT. The CDR3 reads CALGEGLPYNEQFF. Written as DNA, the CDR3 is TGTGCCTTAGGGGAGGGGCTTCCCTACAATGAGCAGTTCTTC.

The gene calls are TRBV12-5 and TRBJ2-7, with D perhaps matching TRBD1 (5 bases). This CDR3 spans 15 amino acids. Germline lookup yields CDR1 LGHNT and CDR2 FRNRAP. The V and J ends lost 2 bases and 6 bases respectively, with 17 bases between them. The CDR3: CASGLRTQWGLEQYF. The CDR3 nucleotides are TGTGCTAGTGGTTTGCGTACCCAATGGGGCCTCGAGCAGTACTTC.

This clone was observed a single time. The chain joins TRBV30 to TRBJ2-7; D is ambiguous. V was cut by 4 bases and J by 0 bases, with 7 bases left in between. CDR1 GTSNPN and CDR2 SVGIG come from the germline V gene (reference sequence). The CDR3 consists of 12 residues. The CDR3 here is CAWIADSYEQYF. In DNA, the CDR3 is TGTGCCTGGATTGCGGACTCCTACGAGCAGTACTTC.

This chain connects TRBV5-6 to TRBJ1-1; no reliable D call. The V gene's germline CDR1 is SGHDT and CDR2 YYEEEE. V was clipped by 3 bases and J by 8 bases, with 11 bases between them. The CDR3 runs to 12 residues. The CDR3 is CASSSKGREAFF. For the CDR3, the DNA is TGTGCCAGCAGCTCGAAGGGAAGGGAAGCTTTCTTT.

This clone ranks as medium-sized. The V call is TRBV30, the J call TRBJ2-1; unclear D gene. Germline V gives CDR1 GTSNPN, CDR2 SVGIG (reference sequence). The ends were cut back, 4 bases at V and 4 bases at J, with 29 bases in the middle. The CDR3 is made up of 19 amino acids. CDR3 in amino acids: CAWIPWPLNKPHRYNEQFF. In DNA form, the CDR3 reads TGTGCCTGGATCCCCTGGCCACTCAATAAGCCCCATAGATACAATGAGCAGTTCTTC.

The rearrangement uses TRBV2 and TRBJ1-5; D gene ambiguous. The CDR3 extends over 14 amino acids. Germline CDR1 and CDR2: SNHLY and FYNNEI. Trimming removed 5 bases at V and 7 bases at J, with 15 bases between. The CDR3 sequence is CASSLEALQQPQHF. CDR3 nucleotide sequence: TGTGCCAGCAGTTTAGAGGCGCTTCAGCAGCCCCAGCATTTT.

The chain is built from TRBV2 and TRBJ1-3; D is undetermined. Trimming pared 2 bases from V and 2 bases from J, leaving 13 bases between. This CDR3 spans 16 amino acids. The V gene's germline CDR1 is SNHLY and CDR2 FYNNEI. The CDR3 sequence: CASSEMALVTGNTIYF. CDR3 DNA sequence: TGTGCCAGCAGTGAAATGGCGTTAGTGACTGGAAACACCATATATTTT.

The chain uses TRBV28 and TRBJ2-7, with D tentatively TRBD1 (5 bases). This CDR3 is built from 14 residues. Germline CDR1 MDHEN, CDR2 SYDVKM. V was shortened by 7 bases and J by 3 bases, with 16 bases between the two germline ends. CDR3 region: CASTLGPSHYEQYF. The CDR3, as DNA: TGTGCCAGCACCCTGGGGCCCAGTCACTACGAGCAGTACTTC.

The rearrangement links TRBV2 to TRBJ2-7; D is unclear. V was shortened by 6 bases and J by 10 bases, with 16 bases between the two germline ends. The CDR3 loop spans 12 amino acids. CDR1 is SNHLY and CDR2 is FYNNEI in the germline V gene. CDR3 coding DNA: TGTGCCAGCAGCGGCCCTAGGGTGATTCAGTACTTC. Protein product: CASSGPRVIQYF.

This chain links TRBV7-3 with TRBJ2-1, with D tentatively TRBD1 (5 bases). CDR3 length: 14 amino acids. Germline V gene data show CDR1 as SGHTA and CDR2 as FQGTGA. Deletions cut 3 bases from V and 5 bases from J, with 11 bases between. In nucleotides, the CDR3 is TGTGCCAGCAGCTTGGGGCGGTTGGACAATGAGCAGTTCTTC. Amino acids: CASSLGRLDNEQFF.

CDR3 residues: CASSQAETSGGGYNEQFF. CDR3 in DNA: TGTGCCAGCAGCCAAGCGGAAACTAGCGGGGGGGGGTACAATGAGCAGTTCTTC. The rearrangement links TRBV4-2 to TRBJ2-1; 13 positions agree with TRBD2. CDR1 and CDR2 from the germline V gene are LGHNA and YNFKEQ. The CDR3 contains 18 residues. V was pared by 1 base and J by 4 bases, with 7 bases of the junction left unmatched.

The rearrangement uses TRBV28 and TRBJ1-4, with no clear D. The germline gives CDR1 MDHEN, CDR2 SYDVKM. With 5 bases removed from V and 2 bases from J, the gap between germline ends came to 18 bases. This CDR3 spans 17 amino acids. The DNA for the CDR3 is TGTGCCAGCAGTCCCCTTTCTTTGCGGAGGACTAATGAAAAACTGTTTTTT. This sequence encodes CASSPLSLRRTNEKLFF.

The sample holds a few counts of this clone. The chain links TRBV27 to TRBJ2-7; D might be TRBD1 (5 bases). V was trimmed by 2 bases and J by 9 bases, leaving 14 bases between them. CDR3 length: 13 residues. Germline CDR1 reads MNHEY; CDR2 reads SMNVEV (reference sequence). CDR3 bases: TGTGCCAGCAGTTTAAGGGGCGACCCGGGGCAGTACTTC. Protein: CASSLRGDPGQYF.

This clone came up once. The J gene is TRBJ1-1, the V gene TRBV6-1, with D hard to call. This CDR3 is 13 amino acids long. V was cut by 5 bases and J by 4 bases, with 11 bases left in between. CDR1 and CDR2 from the germline V gene are MNHNS and SASEGT. This CDR3 is CASSSQRTTEAFF. As DNA, the CDR3 is TGTGCCAGCAGTTCGCAGAGAACCACTGAAGCTTTCTTT.

This clone was counted only a few times. The chain combines TRBV30 with TRBJ1-2; TRBD1 is a possible D gene (6 bases). Germline-derived CDR1 and CDR2 are GTSNPN and SVGIG (reference sequence). The CDR3 is made up of 15 amino acids. V lost 1 base, J lost 4 bases, and 16 bases lay in between. The CDR3, as DNA: TGTGCCTGGAGTGCAGGGCAGGGGTCGGTCTATGGCTACACCTTC. Protein product: CAWSAGQGSVYGYTF.